The entry that follows covers one T cell receptor beta chain sequence. Its cognate antigen is unknown. The sample holds other DNA sequences that translate to the same CDR3. The treatment denotes: some 20 received Ad26.COV2.S at low or high dose, single or two shots; about 5 received placebo; per-sample allocation not given. Samples analyzed were those drawn on day 63 after the first vaccine or placebo injection. The assay was immunoSEQ multiplex PCR, and TCRdb's table has in-frame clones only and misses some. The sample shows around 400,000 clones, about four fifths of them seen only once. This sample stems from a study of Ad26.COV2.S vaccination and SARS-CoV-2 variants. Study-wide context: Ad26.COV2.S given intramuscularly, once or twice 56 days apart. Study-level findings and limits: The placebo group had lower spike-specific TCR breadth than the vaccine recipients did. Substantial post-vaccination breadth of spike-specific CD8+ and CD4+ T cell responses was reported. Vaccine and placebo groups showed comparable non-spike TCR breadth.

The CDR3 totals 13 residues. Trimming at V came to 5 bases and at J to 5 bases, leaving 4 bases not matched to a gene. Per germline, CDR1 SNHLY and CDR2 FYNNEI. The V call is TRBV2, the J call TRBJ1-1, with 8 bases identical to TRBD1. The TCR was taken from a person aged 18-65 years who received the Ad26.COV2.S COVID-19 vaccine or a placebo. This sample comprised peripheral blood, obtained in a trial of Ad26.COV2.S vaccine versus placebo. CDR3 in amino acids: CASSQGAGTEAFF. The CDR3 nucleotides are TGTGCCAGCAGTCAGGGGGCTGGTACTGAAGCTTTCTTT.